The rows below give T cell receptor beta chains drawn from one sample of a study of control samples from healthy donors and cancer patients. This table comes from immunoSEQ multiplex PCR, and its TCRdb copy is limited to in-frame clones, with some not included. The table shows 150,000 or so clones, with about 93% occurring only once. The sample consisted of blood. The source of these receptors is a woman aged 55-69 years in good health. Each CDR3 is given with its conserved first and last residue. D genes are given only for firm matches. Size is omitted from some rows. Given values are once, few, many or a class for expanded clones.

v_call: TRBV3-1/TRBV3-2
d_call: TRBD2
clone_size: NA
j_call: TRBJ2-3
cdr3_aa: CASRHRGGPSDTQYF
cdr3_nt: TGTGCCAGCAGACACCGGGGGGGCCCCTCCGATACGCAGTATTTT

v_call: TRBV3-1/TRBV3-2
d_call: TRBD1
clone_size: NA
j_call: TRBJ1-2
cdr3_aa: CASSQGQGVVYTF
cdr3_nt: TGTGCCAGCAGCCAAGGACAGGGGGTCGTCTACACCTTC

v_call: TRBV19
d_call: NA
clone_size: NA
j_call: TRBJ1-4
cdr3_aa: CASTDRPLEGATNEKLFF
cdr3_nt: TGTGCCAGTACTGACCGCCCCTTAGAGGGGGCAACTAATGAAAAACTGTTTTTT

v_call: TRBV7-2
d_call: NA
clone_size: NA
j_call: TRBJ2-7
cdr3_aa: CASSLGNHYEQYF
cdr3_nt: TGTGCCAGCAGCTTAGGTAACCACTACGAGCAGTACTTC

v_call: TRBV6-5
d_call: NA
clone_size: NA
j_call: TRBJ2-7
cdr3_aa: CASSMRVALYEQYF
cdr3_nt: TGTGCCAGCAGTATGAGGGTTGCGCTCTACGAGCAGTACTTC

v_call: TRBV28
d_call: NA
clone_size: NA
j_call: TRBJ1-2
cdr3_aa: CASSLGGHGYTF
cdr3_nt: TGTGCCAGCAGTCTAGGGGGGCATGGCTACACCTTC

v_call: TRBV12-5
d_call: NA
clone_size: NA
j_call: TRBJ2-2
cdr3_aa: CASGVTGATGELFF
cdr3_nt: TGTGCTAGTGGGGTAACGGGAGCCACCGGGGAGCTGTTTTTT

v_call: TRBV18
d_call: NA
clone_size: NA
j_call: TRBJ1-3
cdr3_aa: CASSPSAGSGNTIYF
cdr3_nt: TGTGCCAGCTCACCATCTGCAGGGTCAGGAAACACCATATATTTT

v_call: TRBV27
d_call: NA
clone_size: NA
j_call: TRBJ1-1
cdr3_aa: CASSLGSPPNTEAFF
cdr3_nt: TGTGCCAGCAGTTTGGGATCACCACCGAACACTGAAGCTTTCTTT

v_call: TRBV5-1
d_call: NA
clone_size: NA
j_call: TRBJ2-5
cdr3_aa: CASSLGGAQETQYF
cdr3_nt: TGCGCCAGCAGCTTGGGGGGGGCACAAGAGACCCAGTACTTC

v_call: TRBV18
d_call: NA
clone_size: NA
j_call: TRBJ1-2
cdr3_aa: CASSASLTDSRYTF
cdr3_nt: TGTGCCAGCTCAGCCTCCCTGACAGACTCGAGATACACCTTC

v_call: TRBV27
d_call: NA
clone_size: NA
j_call: TRBJ1-6
cdr3_aa: CASRWGLNNSPLHF
cdr3_nt: TGTGCCAGCCGCTGGGGTCTGAATAATTCACCCCTCCACTTT

v_call: TRBV18
d_call: TRBD1
clone_size: NA
j_call: TRBJ1-3
cdr3_aa: CASSPERQGRGDTIYF
cdr3_nt: TGTGCCAGCTCACCCGAAAGACAGGGCCGCGGGGACACCATATATTTT

v_call: TRBV27
d_call: NA
clone_size: NA
j_call: TRBJ2-1
cdr3_aa: CASSLVIRSLDDTTLDNEQFF
cdr3_nt: TGTGCCAGCAGTTTGGTCATACGGAGCCTAGACGACACTACGTTAGACAATGAGCAGTTCTTC

v_call: TRBV9
d_call: TRBD2
clone_size: NA
j_call: TRBJ2-1
cdr3_aa: CASSFSLIAGAYNEQFF
cdr3_nt: TGTGCCAGCAGCTTCTCGCTAATAGCGGGGGCGTACAATGAGCAGTTCTTC

v_call: TRBV4-3
d_call: NA
clone_size: NA
j_call: TRBJ2-1
cdr3_aa: CASSPTRSSYNEQFF
cdr3_nt: TGCGCCAGCAGCCCTACACGGAGCTCCTACAATGAGCAGTTCTTC

v_call: TRBV6-2/TRBV6-3
d_call: NA
clone_size: NA
j_call: TRBJ2-3
cdr3_aa: CASSYGLIQGRDTQYF
cdr3_nt: TGTGCCAGCAGTTACGGCTTAATACAGGGTCGGGATACGCAGTATTTT

v_call: TRBV21-1
d_call: NA
clone_size: NA
j_call: TRBJ2-7
cdr3_aa: CAIEHQGVSDEQYF
cdr3_nt: TGTGCCATCGAGCACCAGGGTGTTTCCGACGAGCAGTACTTC

v_call: TRBV18
d_call: TRBD2
clone_size: NA
j_call: TRBJ2-7
cdr3_aa: CASSPRREGYEQYF
cdr3_nt: TGTGCCAGCTCACCCAGGAGGGAGGGGTACGAGCAGTACTTC

v_call: TRBV5-6
d_call: NA
clone_size: once
j_call: TRBJ1-6
cdr3_aa: CASSLGGARAVSPLHF
cdr3_nt: TGTGCCAGCAGCTTAGGAGGGGCCAGGGCGGTTTCACCCCTCCACTTT

v_call: TRBV29-1
d_call: TRBD2
clone_size: NA
j_call: TRBJ2-3
cdr3_aa: CSAILAGLVDTQYF
cdr3_nt: TGCAGCGCCATACTAGCGGGGTTAGTAGATACGCAGTATTTT

v_call: TRBV4-1
d_call: NA
clone_size: NA
j_call: TRBJ2-7
cdr3_aa: CASNPTGISYEQYF
cdr3_nt: TGCGCCAGCAACCCGACGGGGATCTCCTACGAGCAGTACTTC

v_call: TRBV13
d_call: NA
clone_size: NA
j_call: TRBJ2-7
cdr3_aa: CASSSSPQGAYEQYF
cdr3_nt: TGTGCCAGCAGCTCCTCACCACAGGGAGCCTACGAGCAGTACTTC

v_call: TRBV4-1
d_call: NA
clone_size: once
j_call: TRBJ2-3
cdr3_aa: CASSQTALLDYTQYF
cdr3_nt: TGCGCCAGCAGCCAAACTGCACTACTAGATTATACGCAGTATTTT

v_call: TRBV20-1
d_call: NA
clone_size: NA
j_call: TRBJ1-1
cdr3_aa: CSATEQANTEAFF
cdr3_nt: TGCAGTGCTACTGAACAGGCGAACACTGAAGCTTTCTTT

v_call: TRBV6-2/TRBV6-3
d_call: NA
clone_size: NA
j_call: TRBJ2-7
cdr3_aa: CASSYRSSSYEQYF
cdr3_nt: TGTGCCAGCAGTTACCGTAGCAGCTCCTACGAGCAGTACTTC

v_call: TRBV18
d_call: NA
clone_size: once
j_call: TRBJ1-2
cdr3_aa: CASSKQGPFNYGYTF
cdr3_nt: TGTGCCAGCTCAAAACAGGGACCCTTTAACTATGGCTACACCTTC

v_call: TRBV28
d_call: NA
clone_size: once
j_call: TRBJ1-4
cdr3_aa: CASSASGTTNEKLFF
cdr3_nt: TGTGCCAGCAGTGCCTCCGGGACTACTAATGAAAAACTGTTTTTT

v_call: TRBV18
d_call: NA
clone_size: once
j_call: TRBJ1-1
cdr3_aa: CASSPGGANTEAFF
cdr3_nt: TGTGCCAGCTCACCGGGAGGAGCGAACACTGAAGCTTTCTTT

v_call: TRBV2
d_call: NA
clone_size: NA
j_call: TRBJ1-5
cdr3_aa: CASSASRARDQPQHF
cdr3_nt: TGTGCCAGCAGTGCATCCAGGGCGAGGGATCAGCCCCAGCATTTT

v_call: TRBV6-2/TRBV6-3
d_call: NA
clone_size: NA
j_call: TRBJ1-2
cdr3_aa: CASSYSDRGMIYGYTF
cdr3_nt: TGTGCCAGCAGTTACTCCGATCGGGGAATGATCTATGGCTACACCTTC

v_call: TRBV7-7
d_call: TRBD1
clone_size: NA
j_call: TRBJ2-1
cdr3_aa: CASSPKRTGLNEQFF
cdr3_nt: TGTGCCAGCAGCCCTAAAAGGACAGGCCTCAATGAGCAGTTCTTC